The 8 T cell receptor beta chains presented below share a single source sample, sequenced in a study of blood T cell repertoires in COVID-19. Clones were read by immunoSEQ multiplex PCR, and TCRdb kept only the in-frame ones, dropping some. Of 200,000 to 250,000 clones listed, 65% to 90% are singletons. Input material: PBMCs or T cells enriched from blood (not recorded which). The receptors shown here come from a woman between 40 and 55 years old with acute COVID-19.

The chain employs TRBV3-1 (or the pseudogene TRBV3-2) and TRBJ2-5, with 9 nucleotides matching TRBD2. The CDR3 covers 15 residues. Germline CDR1 and CDR2: LGHDT and YNNKEL (reference sequence). V gave up 2 bases and J gave up 5 bases; unmatched junction bases: 6. Written as DNA, the CDR3 is TGTGCCAGCAGCCAAAGGCTAGCGGGACCGGAGACCCAGTACTTC. Its translation is CASSQRLAGPETQYF.

This chain joins TRBV7-9 and TRBJ2-5; TRBD2 matches 13 bases. This CDR3 is built from 18 residues. Germline CDR1 reads SEHNR; CDR2 reads FQNEAQ (reference sequence). V shed 3 bases and J 5 bases; nucleotides not matched to a gene: 12. The CDR3 region is CASSFIGELAGGGETQYF. CDR3 nucleotide sequence: TGTGCCAGCAGCTTTATCGGCGAACTAGCGGGAGGGGGCGAGACCCAGTACTTC.

The V call is TRBV7-6, the J call TRBJ2-3; D is undetermined. CDR1 and CDR2 (germline): SGHVS, FNYEAQ. The CDR3 is 11 amino acids. V shed 5 bases and J shed 6 bases, with 6 bases lying between them. The CDR3 reads CASSILDTQYF. In nucleotides, the CDR3 is TGTGCCAGCAGCATCTTGGATACGCAGTATTTT.

This rearrangement joins TRBV27 to TRBJ2-7; D uncertain. Germline lookup yields CDR1 MNHEY and CDR2 SMNVEV (reference sequence). The length of the CDR3 is 13 residues. Trimming left V 6 bases short and J 4 bases short, with 13 bases between. CDR3 coding DNA: TGTGCCAGCAGCTTGGGTCTAGGTTACGAGCAGTACTTC. This translates into CASSLGLGYEQYF.

The V call is TRBV7-9, the J call TRBJ2-2; D is perhaps TRBD1 (5 bases). Trimming removed 4 bases at V and 7 bases at J, with 7 bases between. CDR3 length equals 12 residues. Germline V lookup: CDR1 SEHNR, CDR2 FQNEAQ (reference sequence). The CDR3 spells CASSSGIGELFF. The DNA for the CDR3 is TGTGCCAGCAGCTCAGGGATCGGGGAGCTGTTTTTT.

This clone showed up just once. The rearrangement joins TRBV9 to TRBJ2-7, with 7 bases aligning to TRBD1. V lost 2 bases and J lost 0; bases outside the gene matches: 5. The CDR3 sequence is 15 residues long. CDR1 is SGDLS and CDR2 is YYNGEE in the germline V gene. The CDR3 nucleotides are TGTGCCAGCAGCGTGGGGACAGTGAGCTCCTACGAGCAGTACTTC. Translating gives CASSVGTVSSYEQYF. Supplemented by reference TRBV9 and TRBJ2-7, the full variable domain reads DSGVTQTPKHLITATGQRVTLRCSPRSGDLSVYWYQQSLDQGLQFLIQYYNGEERAKGNILERFSAQQFPDLHSELNLSSLELGDSALYFCASSVGTVSSYEQYFGPGTRLTVT.

This chain joins TRBV18 and TRBJ2-1, with 8 bases identical to TRBD2. V dropped 6 bases and J dropped 2; count of bases not matched to a gene: 9. CDR1 is KGHSH, CDR2 LQKENI, per germline. The CDR3 contains 16 residues. The CDR3 loop is CASSLSGTGTYNEQFF. The DNA for the CDR3 is TGTGCCAGCTCCCTTAGCGGGACGGGGACCTACAATGAGCAGTTCTTC.

V and J are TRBV11-3 and TRBJ2-2, with D uncertain. Germline V lookup: CDR1 SGHNT, CDR2 YENEEA. The germline V and J ends were trimmed by 5 bases and 3 bases, with 10 bases remaining between them. The CDR3 covers 14 residues. CDR3 in DNA: TGTGCCAGCAGCCCCATTTCATACACCGGGGAGCTGTTTTTT. Translation gives CASSPISYTGELFF.